The 8 T cell receptor beta chains below come from one sample, sequenced in a study of blood T cell repertoires in COVID-19. Clones were read by immunoSEQ multiplex PCR, and TCRdb kept only the in-frame ones, dropping some. This table holds roughly 250,000 clones, about 86% found once. Sequenced: peripheral blood. All receptors derive from a woman in her sixties with active or convalescent COVID-19.

Worth noting for this clone: At one end, the junction sequence differs from germline, possibly due to a read error. The rearrangement uses TRBV19 and TRBJ2-2, with 8 bases that match TRBD1. Germline CDR1 reads LNHDA; CDR2 reads SQIVND (reference sequence). The CDR3 length is 15 residues. CDR3 in DNA: TGTGCCAGTAGTACCCCGGGACAGGAACACCGGGGAGCTGTTTTT. Translating gives CASSTPGQEHRGAVF.

The chain uses TRBV7-9 and TRBJ2-2; perhaps TRBD2 as D (6 bases). The germline V gene encodes CDR1 SEHNR and CDR2 FQNEAQ (reference sequence). The CDR3 runs 13 residues. The germline V and J ends were trimmed by 6 bases and 7 bases, with 12 bases remaining between them. This CDR3 is CASSHVEGGELFF. The DNA of the CDR3 is TGTGCCAGCAGTCACGTGGAGGGCGGGGAGCTGTTTTTT. Variable domain in full (rest from reference TRBV7-9 and TRBJ2-2): DTGVSQNPRHKITKRGQNVTFRCDPISEHNRLYWYRQTLGQGPEFLTYFQNEAQLEKSRLLSDRFSAERPKGSFSTLEIQRTEQGDSAMYLCASSHVEGGELFFGEGSRLTVL.

The CDR3 sequence: CASSFNSNYGYTF. CDR3 bases: TGCGCCAGCAGCTTCAACAGTAACTATGGCTACACCTTC. This chain connects TRBV5-1 to TRBJ1-2; D is uncertain. This CDR3 is 13 amino acids long. V gave up 2 bases and J gave up 1 base, with 6 bases separating them. Germline V gene lookup returns CDR1 SGHRS and CDR2 YFSETQ.

This chain links TRBV7-8 with TRBJ2-7; D is unresolved. In germline, CDR1 is SGHVS, CDR2 FQNEAQ. This CDR3 contains 15 residues. V was shortened by 1 base and J by 1 base, with 11 bases between the two germline ends. CDR3 in amino acids: CASSLVASTSYEQYF. The CDR3 DNA reads TGTGCCAGCAGCTTAGTAGCCAGCACGTCCTACGAGCAGTACTTC.

The chain links TRBV6-6 to TRBJ2-7; the D gene is possibly TRBD1 (6 bases). This CDR3 has 13 amino acids. Germline assignment: CDR1 MNHNY and CDR2 SVGAGI (reference sequence). V was trimmed by 2 bases and J by 5 bases, leaving 10 bases between them. Here the CDR3 reads CASSYDRMNEQYF. CDR3 nucleotide sequence: TGTGCCAGCAGTTACGACAGGATGAACGAGCAGTACTTC.

The DNA of the CDR3 is TGTGCCAGCAGTTTACTGACTAGCGGGGGTATGTACGAGCAGTACTTC. Residues: CASSLLTSGGMYEQYF. The chain carries TRBV27 and TRBJ2-7, with 12 bases identical to TRBD2. Trimming cost V 2 bases and J 4 bases; bases outside gene matches: 6. Germline lookup yields CDR1 MNHEY and CDR2 SMNVEV (reference sequence). The length of the CDR3 is 16 residues.

This chain uses TRBV5-8 with TRBJ1-1, with a possible D match to TRBD1 (5 bases). V dropped 0 bases and J dropped 1 base, with 10 bases sitting between them. Germline values: CDR1 SGHTS, CDR2 YDEGEE. The CDR3 covers 15 residues. Here the CDR3 reads CASSLVFRENTEAFF. CDR3 coding DNA: TGTGCCAGCAGCTTGGTGTTCAGGGAGAACACTGAAGCTTTCTTT.

This chain uses TRBV12-3 or TRBV12-4 with TRBJ1-2; D is unresolved. The CDR3 loop spans 12 amino acids. V lost 6 bases to trimming and J lost 8 bases, with 13 bases between them. The CDR3 DNA reads TGTGCCAGCAGCCTTCGGACTGGAGGCTACACCTTC. Translation: CASSLRTGGYTF.